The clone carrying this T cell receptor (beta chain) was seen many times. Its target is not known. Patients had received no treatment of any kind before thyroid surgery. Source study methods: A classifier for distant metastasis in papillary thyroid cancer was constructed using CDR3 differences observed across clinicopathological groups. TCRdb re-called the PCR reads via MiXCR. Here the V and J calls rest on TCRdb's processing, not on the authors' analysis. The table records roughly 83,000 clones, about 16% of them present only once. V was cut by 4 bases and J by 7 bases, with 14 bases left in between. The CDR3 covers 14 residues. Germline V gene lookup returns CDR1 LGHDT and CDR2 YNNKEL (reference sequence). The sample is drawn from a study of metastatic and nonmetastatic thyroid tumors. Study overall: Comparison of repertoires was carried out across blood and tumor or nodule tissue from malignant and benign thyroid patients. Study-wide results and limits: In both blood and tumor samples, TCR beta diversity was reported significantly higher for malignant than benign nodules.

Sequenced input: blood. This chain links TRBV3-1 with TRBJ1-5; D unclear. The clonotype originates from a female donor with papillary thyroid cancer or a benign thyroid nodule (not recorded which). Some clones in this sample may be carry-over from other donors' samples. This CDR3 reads CASSLGGEGQPQHF. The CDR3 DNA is TGTGCCAGCAGCCTTGGAGGCGAAGGACAGCCCCAGCATTTT.